Presented here are 9 T cell receptor beta chains from one specimen sequenced in a study of OX40 agonist ivuxolimab in advanced cancers. Library generation was performed with the immunoSEQ multiplex PCR assay. Imported from immuneACCESS, the table was reduced by TCRdb to in-frame sequences with V and J called. These copies leave out some clones; in studies compared against another copy, an unresolved V gene accounts for under half, and the cause of the remainder is not known. Across this sample there are 40,000 to 55,000 clones, with 89% seen only once. Roughly a sixth of the sample lies in the top ten. The sequencing used CD4+ or CD8+ T cells sorted from blood, collected in a trial of the OX40 agonist ivuxolimab. Receptors originate from an adult with an advanced solid tumor such as melanoma, head and neck, liver or kidney cancer.

The rearrangement links TRBV4-1 to TRBJ2-1; 11 bases agree with TRBD2. Germline V CDR1 and CDR2: MGHRA, YSYEKL. The CDR3 is 15 amino acids. Trimming took 1 base from V and 9 from J; bases not matched to a gene: 5. The CDR3 reads CASSQGLAGGREQFF. The CDR3, as DNA: TGCGCCAGCAGCCAAGGGCTAGCGGGGGGCCGTGAGCAGTTCTTC.

This chain joins TRBV5-6 and TRBJ2-1; TRBD2 aligns across 11 bases. The CDR3 consists of 16 residues. The V gene's germline CDR1 is SGHDT and CDR2 YYEEEE. After removal of 4 bases from V and 4 bases from J, the junction contained 7 bases not matched to a gene. CDR3 loop: CASSIMTSGTYNEQFF. The CDR3 DNA reads TGTGCCAGCAGCATAATGACTAGCGGGACTTACAATGAGCAGTTCTTC.

The rearrangement joins TRBV27 to TRBJ2-5; TRBD2 aligns across 9 bases. Germline V gene data show CDR1 as MNHEY and CDR2 as SMNVEV (reference sequence). CDR3 length equals 16 residues. Losses at the gene ends were 3 bases for V and 1 base for J; bases not matched to a gene: 6. CDR3 amino acids: CASSLRSGRPQETQYF. The CDR3 nucleotides read TGTGCCAGCAGTTTGAGGAGCGGGAGGCCCCAAGAGACCCAGTACTTC.

The genes are TRBV19 and TRBJ2-7; D is perhaps TRBD1 (6 bases). CDR3 length: 14 residues. In germline, CDR1 is LNHDA, CDR2 SQIVND (reference sequence). The V end lost 1 base, the J end lost 1 base, and 8 bases lay between the germline ends. CDR3 bases: TGTGCCAGTAGTATAGTACAGGGATCCTACGAGCAGTACTTC. Translated: CASSIVQGSYEQYF.

A single count supports this clone. The chain employs TRBV19 and TRBJ2-7; no firm D call. The germline gives CDR1 LNHDA, CDR2 SQIVND (reference sequence). V lost 8 bases to trimming and J lost 0 bases, with 5 bases between them. The CDR3 has 11 residues. The CDR3 DNA sequence: TGTGCCAGTCGGAGCTCCTACGAGCAGTACTTC. Translation gives CASRSSYEQYF.

This clone is a singleton in its sample. The chain employs TRBV2 and TRBJ2-1; 7 bases map to TRBD2. With V trimmed by 6 bases and J by 0 bases, 8 bases remained unmatched. Germline V lookup: CDR1 SNHLY, CDR2 FYNNEI. CDR3 length equals 16 residues. The CDR3 loop is CASRGGSGPSYNEQFF. In DNA form, the CDR3 reads TGTGCCAGCAGGGGGGGGAGCGGCCCCTCCTACAATGAGCAGTTCTTC.

This sequence joins TRBV19 and TRBJ2-3, with D perhaps matching TRBD1 or TRBD2 (6 bases each). The V and J ends lost 7 bases and 6 bases respectively, with 14 bases between them. This CDR3 has 13 amino acids. Germline CDR1 LNHDA, CDR2 SQIVND (reference sequence). In DNA form, the CDR3 reads TGTGCCAGTATCAACGGGGGCGGGGATACGCAGTATTTT. Residues: CASINGGGDTQYF.

CDR3 nucleotides: TGTGCCAGCAGCTTATCCCTAGGAGCTCACTATGGCTACACCTTC. Translated, it gives CASSLSLGAHYGYTF. The chain uses TRBV7-8 and TRBJ1-2; D gene unclear. The CDR3 length is 15 residues. Deletions cut 2 bases from V and 3 bases from J, with 13 bases between. In germline, CDR1 is SGHVS, CDR2 FQNEAQ.

The chain is built from TRBV4-1 and TRBJ2-2; 9 positions match TRBD1. Germline trimming cut 1 base from V and 6 bases from J; bases unmatched to any gene: 3. The CDR3 is made up of 15 amino acids. Per the germline V gene, CDR1 is MGHRA and CDR2 is YSYEKL. The CDR3 coding sequence is TGCGCCAGCAGCCAAGGTTGGACAGGGGCCGGGGAGCTGTTTTTT. Translating gives CASSQGWTGAGELFF.